This is a list of T cell receptor beta chains from one sample in a study of T-cell memory formation after mild COVID-19. TCRdb reprocessed the 5' RACE reads with MiXCR, giving one entry per CDR3 protein. The table shows around 510,000 distinct CDR3 sequences, with approximately 21% occurring only once. Sequencing input: PBMCs or a T cell subset sorted from them (not recorded which). These receptors originate from an adult woman who had mild COVID-19 (a few samples of this study predate the infection). Cell type and time point are not known. Both conserved end residues are part of each CDR3. The order of the fields is J gene, V gene, CDR3 length, D gene, clone size, CDR3 DNA, CDR3 protein. A D gene is named only where the DNA matches it firmly. Clone sizes are given selectively: once, few, many, or a class where the clone is expanded.

TRBJ1-1 TRBV7-9 15 - - TGTGCCAGCAGCTCGATTCCAGGGAGATTAACTGAAGCTTTCTTT CASSSIPGRLTEAFF
TRBJ2-1 TRBV7-6 14 - - TGTGCCAGCAGCTCACGTGGGCCCTCCCCAGGGCAGTTCTTC CASSSRGPSPGQFF
TRBJ2-5 TRBV18 15 TRBD1 - TGTGCCAGCTCACCACTGGGACAGTCCCAAGAGACCCAGTACTTC CASSPLGQSQETQYF
TRBJ2-1 TRBV4-3 18 TRBD2 - TGCGCCAGCAGCCAACTCATCGAGCGGGAGGTTGGATACAATGAGCAGTTCTTC CASSQLIEREVGYNEQFF
TRBJ2-7 TRBV3-1 14 TRBD1 few TGTGCCAGCAGCCAGAGGACAGGGGCCTACGAGCAGTACTTC CASSQRTGAYEQYF
TRBJ2-3 TRBV7-9 19 - - TGTGCCAGCAGCTTAGCATGGGGGAACCCCTTTTCTAGCACAGATACGCAGTATTTT CASSLAWGNPFSSTDTQYF
TRBJ1-1 TRBV12-3/TRBV12-4 12 - - TGTGCCAGCAGTCCCTTCCGGGGGGGGGCTTTCTTT CASSPFRGGAFF
TRBJ2-5 TRBV6-5 15 - - TGTGCCAGCAGTTACTCTCGACCCGGCGGAGGGACCCAGTACTTC CASSYSRPGGGTQYF
TRBJ1-5 TRBV7-2 15 TRBD1 - TGTGCCAGCAGCTTATCCGGGACAGGAGGAGAGCCCCAGCATTTT CASSLSGTGGEPQHF
TRBJ1-5 TRBV25-1 15 - few TGTGCCAGCAGTGGGACAGCGCGTGGCAATCAGCCCCAGCATTTT CASSGTARGNQPQHF
TRBJ1-1 TRBV24-1 18 - few TGTGCCACCAGTGATTTGGGCCCGGGCCGATGGGGTAGGTCTGAAGCTTTCTTT CATSDLGPGRWGRSEAFF
TRBJ2-1 TRBV11-3 13 - few TGTGCCAGCAGCTTGGGGACCATCAATGAGCAGTTCTTC CASSLGTINEQFF
TRBJ2-7 TRBV6-1 16 TRBD1 few TGTGCCAGCAGCCCTCGTACCGGGACAGGGTTTTACGAGCAGTACTTC CASSPRTGTGFYEQYF